This T cell receptor beta chain came from a study of cytomegalovirus exposure and HLA in healthy donors. General study results and limits: The study listed approximately 160 cytomegalovirus-associated TCR beta chains. In a later analysis, across HLA loci, associated TCR counts were highest for DRB1, lowest for HLA-C. Previous analysis showed most TCR beta V segments were productive about 87% or about 30% of the time.

The PCR made use of 60 Vbeta and 13 Jbeta primers. Using immunoSEQ multiplex PCR, the repertoire was profiled, and TCRdb retains in-frame clones only, with some absent. The table shows fewer than 200,000 clones, with 60% to 80% occurring only once. On this clone: Its antigen is as yet unknown.

Looked up from germline, CDR1 is LGHNT and CDR2 is FRNRAP. V was clipped by 1 base and J by 9 bases, with 7 bases between them. The CDR3 has 12 amino acids. The clonotype was recovered from a woman in her forties in good health and CMV-seropositive. The sequencing sample was made of PBMCs. The J gene is TRBJ1-3, the V gene TRBV12-5; D gene uncertain. This chain's CDR3 is CASGLDRGTIYF. DNA of the CDR3: TGTGCTAGTGGTTTGGATAGAGGCACCATATATTTT.